What follows are 29 T cell receptor beta chains derived from one specimen sequenced in a study of shared clonotypes between healthy human individuals. Sequenced by immunoSEQ multiplex PCR; TCRdb stores in-frame clones only, minus some. The repertoire consists of about 1.5 million clones, with roughly 96% occurring once and the leading ten covering roughly 1.2%. The sequenced sample consisted of naive CD4+ T cells sorted from blood. The subset was: CD45RA+ positively selected. Receptors were obtained from a man younger than 45 in good health.

As concerns this clone: Other nucleotide sequences from this sample produce the same CDR3. The chain uses TRBV5-1 and TRBJ2-1; D is possibly TRBD2 (6 bases). V was shortened by 0 bases and J by 5 bases, with 9 bases between the two germline ends. This CDR3 is 14 amino acids long. CDR1 is SGHRS, CDR2 YFSETQ, per germline. CDR3 region: CASSLAGGDNEQFF. CDR3 bases: TGCGCCAGCAGCTTGGCTGGAGGGGACAATGAGCAGTTCTTC. Looking up the rest from reference TRBV5-1 and TRBJ2-1 gives the full variable domain: KAGVTQTPRYLIKTRGQQVTLSCSPISGHRSVSWYQQTPGQGLQFLFEYFSETQRNKGNFPGRFSGRQFSNSRSEMNVSTLELGDSALYLCASSLAGGDNEQFFGPGTRLTVL.

This rearrangement joins TRBV19 to TRBJ1-1, with D unresolved. The CDR3 is 13 residues long. Trimming left V 0 bases short and J 5 bases short, with 7 bases between. In germline, CDR1 is LNHDA, CDR2 SQIVND (reference sequence). The CDR3 reads CASSIDRYTEAFF. CDR3 nucleotide sequence: TGTGCCAGTAGTATAGATCGGTATACTGAAGCTTTCTTT.

The genes are TRBV5-1 and TRBJ1-2; D call uncertain. Trimming left V 4 bases short and J 7 bases short, with 17 bases between. The CDR3 sequence is 14 residues long. In germline, CDR1 is SGHRS, CDR2 YFSETQ. CDR3 residues: CASSLHREAAGYTF. Written as DNA, the CDR3 is TGCGCCAGCAGCCTTCATAGGGAGGCCGCTGGCTACACCTTC.

The chain carries TRBV18 and TRBJ2-7; no definite D call. The V end lost 2 bases, the J end lost 4 bases, and 9 bases lay between the germline ends. This CDR3 region has 13 residues. The germline V gene encodes CDR1 KGHSH and CDR2 LQKENI. The CDR3 DNA is TGTGCCAGCTCACCATCCCAGAGGTACGAGCAGTACTTC. Protein sequence: CASSPSQRYEQYF.

The chain combines TRBV27 with TRBJ2-7; 10 bases are a match to TRBD2. Trimming at V came to 5 bases and at J to 0 bases, leaving 4 bases not matched to a gene. CDR3 length: 15 residues. Germline assignment: CDR1 MNHEY and CDR2 SMNVEV (reference sequence). The CDR3 DNA sequence: TGTGCCAGCAGTGAGTCTAGCGGGAGCTCCTACGAGCAGTACTTC. This gives the protein CASSESSGSSYEQYF.

The chain links TRBV18 to TRBJ2-7, with D perhaps matching TRBD1 (6 bases). V was clipped by 0 bases and J by 5 bases, with 8 bases between them. Germline V gene sequence: CDR1 KGHSH, CDR2 LQKENI. The CDR3 loop spans 13 amino acids. The chain's CDR3 is CASSPPSGDEQYF. The CDR3 nucleotides are TGTGCCAGCTCACCACCTTCAGGGGACGAGCAGTACTTC.

This sequence joins TRBV5-1 and TRBJ2-3; TRBD2 matches at 9 bases. The trim removed 0 bases at V and 5 bases at J, leaving 1 base unmatched. Germline values: CDR1 SGHRS, CDR2 YFSETQ. The CDR3 is made up of 14 amino acids. CDR3 in DNA: TGCGCCAGCAGCTTGGTGACTAGCGGAGATACGCAGTATTTT. This encodes CASSLVTSGDTQYF.

The table lists this clone with a count of one. The chain uses TRBV21-1 and TRBJ2-1; the DNA was not compared with TRBD1, the D call given in the table. TRBV21-1 is deemed a pseudogene. The length of the CDR3 is 19 residues. The CDR3 DNA follows: TGTGCCAGCAGGAAAATGTTGGGCAGACGTAGTTACTTTATAAATGAGCAGTTCTTC. The encoded protein is CASRKMLGRRSYFINEQFF.

The chain carries TRBV7-2 and TRBJ2-3, with 7 bases lining up with TRBD1. The germline V gene has CDR1 SGHTA and CDR2 FQGNSA. The CDR3 loop spans 16 amino acids. J gave up 2 bases and V 2 bases, and 7 bases lay outside the gene matches. This CDR3 reads CASSLRPGTVTDTQYF. The CDR3 bases are TGTGCCAGCAGCTTACGCCCCGGGACAGTCACAGATACGCAGTATTTT.

The CDR3 DNA reads TGCGCCAGCAGCCAACGCCCTAGCGGGAGGCCTCCGGGTGAGCAGTACTTC. Its translation is CASSQRPSGRPPGEQYF. This chain uses TRBV4-3 with TRBJ2-7; 11 nucleotides align to TRBD2. The V and J ends lost 2 bases and 7 bases, in that order; junction bases with no gene match: 13. This CDR3 has 17 amino acids. CDR1 and CDR2 (germline): LGHNA, YSLEER.

J is TRBJ2-3 and V is TRBV5-1, with D perhaps TRBD2 (6 bases). CDR1 and CDR2 from the germline V gene are SGHRS and YFSETQ. V was trimmed by 1 base and J by 6 bases, leaving 12 bases between them. The CDR3 is made up of 14 amino acids. The CDR3 protein is CASSLFGGPDTQYF. DNA for the CDR3: TGCGCCAGCAGCTTGTTTGGAGGGCCTGATACGCAGTATTTT.

The V and J genes are TRBV7-9 and TRBJ2-7; 9 nucleotides line up with TRBD1. The germline CDR1 and CDR2 sequences are SEHNR and FQNEAQ (reference sequence). Losses at the gene ends were 8 bases for V and 3 bases for J; bases not matched to a gene: 5. This CDR3 contains 13 residues. This CDR3 reads CASGRDRVYEQYF. CDR3 sequence (DNA): TGTGCCAGCGGCAGGGACAGGGTCTACGAGCAGTACTTC. Together with reference TRBV7-9 and TRBJ2-7, the CDR3 gives the full variable domain: DTGVSQNPRHKITKRGQNVTFRCDPISEHNRLYWYRQTLGQGPEFLTYFQNEAQLEKSRLLSDRFSAERPKGSFSTLEIQRTEQGDSAMYLCASGRDRVYEQYFGPGTRLTVT.

The chain's CDR3 is CASSVGDSTDTQYF. CDR3 nucleotides: TGTGCCAGCAGCGTAGGGGACAGCACAGATACGCAGTATTTT. The genes are TRBV9 and TRBJ2-3; D could derive from TRBD1 or TRBD2 (5 bases each). V was shortened by 0 bases and J by 0 bases, with 5 bases between the two germline ends. The length of the CDR3 is 14 residues. Germline lookup yields CDR1 SGDLS and CDR2 YYNGEE.

The CDR3 is CASSERGGRGELFF. The CDR3 DNA reads as TGTGCCAGCAGTGAAAGAGGGGGCCGCGGGGAGCTGTTTTTT. This chain joins TRBV25-1 and TRBJ2-2, with 7 bases that match TRBD1. The germline gives CDR1 MGHDK, CDR2 SYGVNS. Trimming cost V 2 bases and J 7 bases; bases outside gene matches: 4. CDR3 length: 14 amino acids.

The J gene is TRBJ2-3, the V gene TRBV14; 7 bases match TRBD1. After removal of 3 bases from V and 4 bases from J, the junction contained 13 bases not matched to a gene. The CDR3 has 17 residues. Germline V lookup: CDR1 SGHDN, CDR2 FVKESK. CDR3 in DNA: TGTGCCAGCAGCCACAGAGGGGGCCCACCGGGCTCAGATACGCAGTATTTT. Protein sequence: CASSHRGGPPGSDTQYF.

The J gene is TRBJ2-2, the V gene TRBV4-1, with 11 bases identical to TRBD2. Germline V CDR1 and CDR2: MGHRA, YSYEKL. V was pared by 1 base and J by 6 bases, with 4 bases of the junction left unmatched. The CDR3 contains 16 residues. The CDR3 region has the DNA TGCGCCAGCAGCCAAGGGGAGGGACTAGCGGCCGGGGAGCTGTTTTTT. Its translation is CASSQGEGLAAGELFF.

The chain combines TRBV6-5 with TRBJ1-1, with TRBD1 matching 11 bases. V was clipped by 2 bases and J by 7 bases; unmatched bases: 6. The CDR3 sequence is 15 residues long. Germline V gene sequence: CDR1 MNHEY, CDR2 SVGAGI. CDR3 sequence: CASSYGDRGMFEAFF. The CDR3 nucleotides are TGTGCCAGCAGTTACGGGGACAGGGGGATGTTTGAAGCTTTCTTT.

The sample holds one count of this clone. This chain connects TRBV7-2 to TRBJ1-5; 8 bases are a match to TRBD1. The CDR3 runs 15 residues. V was pared by 2 bases and J by 3 bases, with 3 bases of the junction left unmatched. Germline V gives CDR1 SGHTA, CDR2 FQGNSA. The CDR3 sequence: CASSLRQGPNQPQHF. In DNA form, the CDR3 reads TGTGCCAGCAGCTTACGACAGGGGCCCAATCAGCCCCAGCATTTT. Complete variable domain (other parts from reference TRBV7-2 and TRBJ1-5): GAGVSQSPSNKVTEKGKDVELRCDPISGHTALYWYRQSLGQGLEFLIYFQGNSAPDKSGLPSDRFSAERTGGSVSTLTIQRTQQEDSAVYLCASSLRQGPNQPQHFGDGTRLSIL.

CDR3 in DNA: TGCGCCAGCAGCCCCCTCTCCGACGGCGGCTATGGCTACACCTTC. It encodes CASSPLSDGGYGYTF. The chain combines TRBV4-3 with TRBJ1-2; D uncertain. Trimming shortened V by 4 bases and J by 4 bases, and 16 bases separated the two germline ends. CDR1 is LGHNA, CDR2 YSLEER, per germline. CDR3 length equals 15 residues.

This rearrangement joins TRBV15 to TRBJ2-5; no reliable D call. Germline loops: CDR1 LNHNV, CDR2 YYDKDF (reference sequence). Trimming took 0 bases from V and 5 from J, leaving 13 bases between them. The CDR3 is 15 residues long. For the CDR3, the DNA is TGTGCCACCAGCAGAGATGTTGGGTTCGGGGAGACCCAGTACTTC. Encoded protein: CATSRDVGFGETQYF.

The V and J genes are TRBV23-1 and TRBJ2-7; D is unclear. TRBV23-1 falls under the ORF class, with uncertain function. This CDR3 region has 11 residues. V gave up 9 bases and J gave up 13 bases, with 19 bases separating them. The CDR3: CASTPAGPRYF. The CDR3 DNA is TGCGCCAGTACCCCCGCTGGGCCGCGTTACTTC.

The rearrangement links TRBV15 to TRBJ2-3; no definite D call. Germline values: CDR1 LNHNV, CDR2 YYDKDF (reference sequence). V lost 5 bases, J lost 2 bases, and 14 bases lay in between. The CDR3 totals 15 residues. The CDR3 loop is CATSGILTPTDTQYF. The CDR3 region has the DNA TGTGCCACCAGCGGCATTCTTACACCCACAGATACGCAGTATTTT.

The CDR3 bases are TGTGCCAGCAGCCCCACGACCAGGGGGGGATACAATGAGCAGTTCTTC. Its translation: CASSPTTRGGYNEQFF. V gene TRBV11-2 combines with J gene TRBJ2-1; D assignment may be TRBD1 or TRBD2 (7 bases each). V lost 5 bases, J lost 4 bases, and 18 bases lay in between. This CDR3 region has 16 residues. The germline V gene has CDR1 SGHAT and CDR2 FQNNGV. The whole variable domain, remainder taken from reference TRBV11-2 and TRBJ2-1, is EAGVAQSPRYKIIEKRQSVAFWCNPISGHATLYWYQQILGQGPKLLIQFQNNGVVDDSQLPKDRFSAERLKGVDSTLKIQPAKLEDSAVYLCASSPTTRGGYNEQFFGPGTRLTVL.

Comment on this clone: The sample holds other DNA sequences that translate to the same CDR3. The J gene is TRBJ2-1, the V gene TRBV5-1; 10 bases line up with TRBD1. This CDR3 region has 15 residues. Germline V gene lookup returns CDR1 SGHRS and CDR2 YFSETQ. The V gene end was trimmed by 4 bases and the J gene end by 2 bases; junction bases not matched to a gene: 3. The CDR3 bases are TGCGCCAGCAGCCCCGGGACAGGGGCCTACAATGAGCAGTTCTTC. Amino acids: CASSPGTGAYNEQFF.

The genes are TRBV18 and TRBJ2-4; 10 nucleotides line up with TRBD2. The CDR3 contains 18 residues. V gave up 2 bases and J gave up 8 bases; unmatched junction bases: 15. Germline CDR1 and CDR2: KGHSH and LQKENI. Here the CDR3 reads CASSPDRSPSGSGDIQYF. In DNA, the CDR3 is TGTGCCAGCTCACCAGATCGGAGTCCTAGCGGGAGTGGAGACATTCAGTACTTC.

This rearrangement joins TRBV4-2 to TRBJ1-5; D remains unclear. Trimming removed 0 bases from V and 7 bases from J, with 10 bases in between. The germline CDR1 and CDR2 sequences are LGHNA and YNFKEQ. The CDR3 spans 14 residues. The CDR3 here is CASSQDIGSQPQHF. The DNA for the CDR3 is TGTGCCAGCAGCCAAGATATTGGATCCCAGCCCCAGCATTTT.

This chain joins TRBV9 and TRBJ1-1, with a tentative D call TRBD1 (6 bases). The CDR3 totals 17 residues. Germline V gene lookup returns CDR1 SGDLS and CDR2 YYNGEE. V shed 0 bases and J shed 0 bases, with 15 bases lying between them. The DNA of the CDR3 is TGTGCCAGCAGCGTAGGCCAGGGGAAGGTCATGAACACTGAAGCTTTCTTT. It codes for CASSVGQGKVMNTEAFF.

This clone appeared once. V is TRBV21-1 and J is TRBJ2-2; the table assigns TRBD1, which was not confirmed against the DNA. TRBV21-1 is a pseudogene locus. The CDR3 totals 18 residues. Here the CDR3 reads CASSKVGGTGRKFGELFF. The CDR3 DNA follows: TGTGCCAGCAGCAAAGTAGGAGGGACAGGGAGGAAGTTCGGGGAGCTGTTTTTT.

The chain has TRBV6-1 and TRBJ1-6; 9 nucleotides align to TRBD1. With V trimmed by 0 bases and J by 9 bases, 9 bases remained unmatched. Per germline, CDR1 MNHNS and CDR2 SASEGT. The CDR3 runs 17 residues. The CDR3 DNA follows: TGTGCCAGCAGTGAAGCGCTTCGGGGACAGGGATCTTCACCCCTCCACTTT. Amino acid sequence: CASSEALRGQGSSPLHF.